The sequence of this TCR beta chain was determined in a study of cytomegalovirus exposure and HLA in healthy donors. Germline CDR1 and CDR2: SEHNR and FQNEAQ (reference sequence). The CDR3 has 14 amino acids. Between the trimmed V and J ends, which lost 0 bases and 4 bases, there was a span of 9 bases. Study-level points and caveats: In a later analysis, DRB1 alleles had the most associated TCRs; HLA-C alleles the fewest.

Primers: 60 Vbeta forward and 13 Jbeta reverse. The table came from immunoSEQ multiplex PCR; TCRdb's copy has only in-frame clones and leaves some out. The sample holds 72,000 or so clones, over 70% seen once. For this clone: The antigen remains unidentified.

Sequencing input: PBMCs. The chain carries TRBV7-9 and TRBJ1-2; no clear D. This sequence originates from a human donor in good health. The CDR3 region is CASSLAQNVYGYTF. The DNA of the CDR3 is TGTGCCAGCAGCTTAGCACAGAATGTCTATGGCTACACCTTC. The full variable domain, rest sourced from reference TRBV7-9 and TRBJ1-2, is DTGVSQNPRHKITKRGQNVTFRCDPISEHNRLYWYRQTLGQGPEFLTYFQNEAQLEKSRLLSDRFSAERPKGSFSTLEIQRTEQGDSAMYLCASSLAQNVYGYTFGSGTRLTVV.